The 20 T cell receptor beta chains in this list originate from one sample, sequenced in a study of shared clonotypes between healthy human individuals (dated by TCRdb to about 2020). For the CD8 naive samples, CD45RO-negative cells were positively selected for CCR7, yielding a CD45RA+CCR7+ population from which TemRA cells were excluded. Library construction relied on the immunoSEQ multiplex PCR assay. The clones in this table, taken by TCRdb from immuneACCESS, are in-frame only. Not every clone is retained; where verified, under half of the shortfall comes from an unresolved V gene, and the cause of the rest is unknown. Here the sample has over 800,000 clones; 80% to 95% occur a single time. Jointly, the top ten make up around 24% of the sample. Input material: naive CD8+ T cells sorted from blood. The meaning of the sample's cell subset or site label: CD45RA+CCR7+. These receptors were taken from a young man in good health.

The gene calls are TRBV19 and TRBJ1-5; D is uncertain. The CDR3 runs to 15 residues. The V end was cut by 4 bases, the J end by 2 bases, with 12 bases between. Germline V gene lookup returns CDR1 LNHDA and CDR2 SQIVND (reference sequence). The CDR3 here is CASSTWTSGNQPQHF. CDR3 nucleotide sequence: TGTGCCAGTAGTACCTGGACTAGCGGCAATCAGCCCCAGCATTTT.

The rearrangement uses TRBV4-3 and TRBJ2-7; D gene uncertain. CDR3 size: 15 residues. Trimming took off 0 bases at V and 0 bases at J, with 9 bases between the two ends. Looked up from germline, CDR1 is LGHNA and CDR2 is YSLEER. CDR3 sequence: CASSQDRGGSYEQYF. Here the CDR3 DNA reads TGCGCCAGCAGCCAAGACCGCGGTGGCTCCTACGAGCAGTACTTC.

The chain combines TRBV15 with TRBJ2-1; 7 bases agree with TRBD2. The germline V gene has CDR1 LNHNV and CDR2 YYDKDF (reference sequence). Germline trimming cut 8 bases from V and 8 bases from J; bases unmatched to any gene: 6. This CDR3 spans 12 amino acids. CDR3 in amino acids: CATGEGRDEQFF. CDR3 bases: TGTGCCACCGGGGAGGGAAGGGATGAGCAGTTCTTC.

As for this clone: Other DNA sequences in this sample translate to the same CDR3. The chain employs TRBV11-2 and TRBJ2-7; D remains ambiguous. Trimming stripped 1 base from V and 2 bases from J, with 6 bases between. The CDR3 sequence is 13 residues long. CDR1 SGHAT and CDR2 FQNNGV come from the germline V gene. This CDR3 reads CASSLGQTYEQYF. As DNA, the CDR3 is TGTGCCAGCAGCTTAGGGCAGACCTACGAGCAGTACTTC.

The V and J genes are TRBV2 and TRBJ2-7; 7 nucleotides align to TRBD1. The CDR3 totals 16 residues. V lost 6 bases, J lost 3 bases, and 14 bases stayed unmatched. Germline CDR1 and CDR2: SNHLY and FYNNEI. The DNA of the CDR3 is TGTGCCAGCAGGGTGAGTTGGGACAGTAAATACTACGAGCAGTACTTC. Translation gives CASRVSWDSKYYEQYF. Complete variable domain (other parts from reference TRBV2 and TRBJ2-7): EPEVTQTPSHQVTQMGQEVILRCVPISNHLYFYWYRQILGQKVEFLVSFYNNEISEKSEIFDDQFSVERPDGSNFTLKIRSTKLEDSAMYFCASRVSWDSKYYEQYFGPGTRLTVT.

This chain links TRBV11-2 with TRBJ2-3; 12 bases align to TRBD2. After removal of 3 bases from V and 5 bases from J, the junction contained 9 bases not matched to a gene. This CDR3 contains 17 residues. Per the germline V gene, CDR1 is SGHAT and CDR2 is FQNNGV. The CDR3 loop is CASSFHLAGGPGDTQYF. CDR3 coding DNA: TGTGCCAGCAGCTTCCACCTAGCGGGAGGGCCGGGAGATACGCAGTATTTT.

The rearrangement joins TRBV7-8 to TRBJ2-3; 8 bases agree with TRBD2. Germline lookup yields CDR1 SGHVS and CDR2 FQNEAQ. The CDR3 runs 20 residues. Trimming cost V 1 base and J 2 bases; bases outside gene matches: 17. The CDR3 DNA follows: TGTGCCAGCAGCTTAGGCGTAGGACTAGCAGGAGCAGACCACACAGATACGCAGTATTTT. Amino acids: CASSLGVGLAGADHTDTQYF.

The count of this clone is one. The gene calls are TRBV7-9 and TRBJ2-7; 8 positions agree with TRBD2. V dropped 8 bases and J dropped 4; count of bases not matched to a gene: 7. Germline V gene lookup returns CDR1 SEHNR and CDR2 FQNEAQ (reference sequence). The CDR3 is 13 amino acids. The DNA of the CDR3 is TGTGCCAGCGGAACTAGCGGTGAATACGAGCAGTACTTC. Its protein product is CASGTSGEYEQYF.

This sequence joins TRBV4-1 and TRBJ2-1; D is unresolved. The CDR3 is 11 residues long. Trimming took off 1 base at V and 9 bases at J, with 4 bases between the two ends. Per the germline V gene, CDR1 is MGHRA and CDR2 is YSYEKL. The CDR3 is CASSQVSEQFF. CDR3 bases: TGCGCCAGCAGCCAAGTATCTGAGCAGTTCTTC.

The V and J genes are TRBV9 and TRBJ2-1, with TRBD2 matching 8 bases. Trimming removed 5 bases from V and 9 bases from J; junction bases left unmatched: 7. The CDR3 is 13 residues long. Germline V lookup: CDR1 SGDLS, CDR2 YYNGEE. The CDR3 sequence is CASRGSGSGEQFF. DNA for the CDR3: TGTGCCAGCAGGGGCAGCGGGAGTGGTGAGCAGTTCTTC.

The genes are TRBV5-1 and TRBJ2-7; D gene ambiguous. Germline V CDR1 and CDR2: SGHRS, YFSETQ. V was shortened by 4 bases and J by 3 bases, with 8 bases between the two germline ends. The CDR3 is 12 amino acids. The DNA for the CDR3 is TGCGCCAGCAGCGTCCACAGCTACGAGCAGTACTTC. Amino acid sequence: CASSVHSYEQYF.

For this clone: This may stem from a read error, because a much larger clone lies one nucleotide away. This chain links TRBV27 with TRBJ2-2; 8 bases match TRBD1. Germline loops: CDR1 MNHEY, CDR2 SMNVEV (reference sequence). The CDR3 loop spans 15 amino acids. Losses at the gene ends were 6 bases for V and 1 base for J; bases not matched to a gene: 4. Here the CDR3 reads CASSPDRVNTGELFF. For the CDR3, the DNA is TGTGCCAGCAGCCCGGACAGGGTGAACACCGGGGAGCTGTTTTTT.

This chain uses TRBV5-5 with TRBJ2-1; D possibly corresponds to TRBD2 (6 bases). The CDR3 runs to 16 residues. Germline V gene sequence: CDR1 SGHKS, CDR2 YYEKEE (reference sequence). The germline V and J ends were trimmed by 0 bases and 2 bases, with 12 bases remaining between them. As DNA, the CDR3 is TGTGCCAGCAGCTTGGAGGCGGGAATAACCTACAATGAGCAGTTCTTC. As protein: CASSLEAGITYNEQFF.

The genes are TRBV27 and TRBJ1-5, with TRBD1 identical over 8 bases. V was clipped by 5 bases and J by 3 bases; unmatched bases: 3. Germline loops: CDR1 MNHEY, CDR2 SMNVEV (reference sequence). This CDR3 has 14 residues. The DNA of the CDR3 is TGTGCCAGCAGTAGACAGGGGCTCAATCAGCCCCAGCATTTT. This encodes CASSRQGLNQPQHF.

V usage is TRBV5-1 and J usage is TRBJ2-7; the D gene could be TRBD1 or TRBD2 (5 bases each). Looked up from germline, CDR1 is SGHRS and CDR2 is YFSETQ. The CDR3 loop spans 15 amino acids. V was trimmed by 7 bases and J by 3 bases, leaving 20 bases between them. CDR3 protein: CASREVPTGLYEQYF. As DNA, the CDR3 is TGCGCCAGCCGAGAGGTACCTACAGGACTCTACGAGCAGTACTTC.

The chain recombines TRBV6-6 with TRBJ2-1, with TRBD2 matching 8 bases. Germline V gives CDR1 MNHNY, CDR2 SVGAGI (reference sequence). The J segment lost 7 bases and the V segment lost 2 bases, leaving 10 bases of the junction unmatched. The CDR3 contains 16 residues. The CDR3 DNA is TGTGCCAGCAGTTACACCTGGGAGCGGGAGAAGAATGAGCAGTTCTTC. It specifies CASSYTWEREKNEQFF.

This rearrangement joins TRBV6-6 to TRBJ2-1; D possibly corresponds to TRBD2 (7 bases). The germline CDR1 and CDR2 sequences are MNHNY and SVGAGI (reference sequence). The CDR3 is 16 residues long. The V end lost 2 bases, the J end lost 7 bases, and 18 bases lay between the germline ends. Here the CDR3 reads CASSYTQGREQNEQFF. The CDR3 DNA sequence: TGTGCCAGCAGTTACACCCAGGGGCGGGAGCAGAATGAGCAGTTCTTC.

The V gene is TRBV15, the J gene TRBJ2-1; no clear D gene. The germline gives CDR1 LNHNV, CDR2 YYDKDF (reference sequence). This CDR3 has 13 amino acids. Deletions cut 1 base from V and 9 bases from J, with 10 bases between. CDR3 amino acids: CATSRAAGVEQFF. CDR3 nucleotide sequence: TGTGCCACCAGCAGAGCCGCCGGAGTTGAGCAGTTCTTC.

V and J are TRBV6-1 and TRBJ1-3, with a tentative D call TRBD1 (5 bases). The V end lost 11 bases, the J end lost 0 bases, and 17 bases lay between the germline ends. The CDR3 contains 15 residues. CDR1 and CDR2 (germline): MNHNS, SASEGT. The CDR3 here is CAGSGLTNSGNTIYF. CDR3 sequence (DNA): TGTGCCGGCTCAGGGTTAACGAACTCTGGAAACACCATATATTTT.

This clone is medium-sized in the sample. V and J are TRBV7-9 and TRBJ2-7; D gene unclear. The CDR3 runs 14 residues. The V end was cut by 2 bases, the J end by 5 bases, with 13 bases between. Germline V lookup: CDR1 SEHNR, CDR2 FQNEAQ (reference sequence). The CDR3 DNA follows: TGTGCCAGCAGCTTATTAACGGGTGCAGACGAGCAGTACTTC. It is translated as CASSLLTGADEQYF.